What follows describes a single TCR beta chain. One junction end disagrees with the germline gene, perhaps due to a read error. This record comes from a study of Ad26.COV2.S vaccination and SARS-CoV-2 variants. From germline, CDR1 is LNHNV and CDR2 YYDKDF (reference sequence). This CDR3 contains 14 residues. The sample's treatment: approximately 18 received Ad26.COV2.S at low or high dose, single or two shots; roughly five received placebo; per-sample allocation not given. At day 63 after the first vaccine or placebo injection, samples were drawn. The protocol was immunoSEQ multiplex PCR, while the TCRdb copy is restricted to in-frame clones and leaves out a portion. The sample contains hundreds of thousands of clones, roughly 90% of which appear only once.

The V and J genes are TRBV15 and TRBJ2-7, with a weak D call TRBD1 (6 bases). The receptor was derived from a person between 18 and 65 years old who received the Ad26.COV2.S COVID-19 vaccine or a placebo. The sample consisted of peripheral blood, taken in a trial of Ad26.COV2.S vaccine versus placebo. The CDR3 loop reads CATSRPLPGHKRGF. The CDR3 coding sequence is TGTGCCACCAGCAGACCCCTCCCGGGACACAAGAGAGGGTTC.